Below, 25 T cell receptor beta chains from the same sample are listed, as sequenced in a study of human T cells and chemical hapten exposure. The time point was: patch test 2, 6 weeks after DPC sensitization. Treatment: therapeutic diphenylcyclopropenone sensitization with weekly scalp DPC. TCRdb redid the calling of the RACE reads with MiXCR, one entry per CDR3 protein. The table shows tens of thousands of distinct CDR3 sequences, with roughly a tenth occurring only once. This material consisted of whole blood, taken in connection with sensitization to the hapten diphenylcyclopropenone (DPC). These receptors were collected from a woman aged 25 to 39 with alopecia areata. Some clones in this sample may be carry-over from other donors' samples.

This clonotype turned up a few times. The V call is TRBV20-1, the J call TRBJ2-1; a possible D gene is TRBD2 (6 bases). The CDR3 has 14 amino acids. Between the trimmed V and J ends, which lost 3 bases and 8 bases, there was a span of 17 bases. Germline assignment: CDR1 DFQATT and CDR2 SNEGSKA (reference sequence). This CDR3 is CSARRVAAYDEQFF. CDR3 DNA: TGCAGTGCTAGGAGGGTAGCGGCATATGATGAGCAGTTCTTC.

This sequence joins TRBV5-8 and TRBJ1-1; D remains unclear. This CDR3 is 15 amino acids long. Trimming removed 2 bases at V and 4 bases at J, with 15 bases between. Germline V lookup: CDR1 SGHTS, CDR2 YDEGEE. CDR3 sequence reads: CASSFYEGFSTEAFF. CDR3 DNA: TGTGCCAGCAGCTTCTACGAGGGTTTTAGCACTGAAGCTTTCTTT. Complete variable domain (other parts from reference TRBV5-8 and TRBJ1-1): EAGVTQSPTHLIKTRGQQATLRCSPISGHTSVYWYQQALGLGLQFLLWYDEGEERNRGNFPPRFSGRQFPNYSSELNVNALELEDSALYLCASSFYEGFSTEAFFGQGTRLTVV.

This clonotype was detected ten times or more. The chain links TRBV29-1 to TRBJ2-1; 9 nucleotides agree with TRBD1. This CDR3 has 14 amino acids. Per the germline V gene, CDR1 is SQVTM and CDR2 is ANQGSEA. Unmatched junction bases numbered 5, after V lost 0 bases and J lost 8 bases. CDR3 DNA sequence: TGCAGCGTTGAAGATCCGGACAGGGGCTATGAGCAGTTCTTC. Amino acid sequence: CSVEDPDRGYEQFF.

In this sample, this clonotype turned up many times. The rearrangement uses TRBV28 and TRBJ1-2, with a tentative D call TRBD1 (5 bases). Germline V lookup: CDR1 MDHEN, CDR2 SYDVKM. The CDR3 is 16 residues long. V lost 8 bases and J 0 bases, leaving 19 bases between the germline ends. CDR3 sequence reads: CASVPGSTAANYGYTF. The CDR3, as DNA: TGTGCCAGCGTGCCGGGTTCGACAGCGGCTAACTATGGCTACACCTTC.

This clonotype occurred many times. This rearrangement joins TRBV29-1 to TRBJ2-1, with TRBD2 matching over 11 bases. This CDR3 spans 13 amino acids. V shed 5 bases, J shed 7 bases, and the junction held 4 bases outside the gene matches. Germline CDR1 is SQVTM and CDR2 is ANQGSEA. The CDR3 DNA reads TGCAGCGTTCTAGCGGGGGGAGGAAATGAGCAGTTCTTC. As protein: CSVLAGGGNEQFF.

The chain employs TRBV29-1 and TRBJ1-1; TRBD1 matches 8 bases. This CDR3 is 13 amino acids long. Germline CDR1 and CDR2: SQVTM and ANQGSEA. V trimming: 2 bases; J trimming: 6 bases; junction bases outside the gene matches: 5. CDR3 protein: CSVERQGKPEAFF. As DNA, the CDR3 is TGCAGCGTTGAAAGACAGGGGAAGCCTGAAGCTTTCTTT.

The genes are TRBV6-2 or TRBV6-3 and TRBJ1-1, with D uncertain. V gave up 6 bases and J gave up 1 base, with 9 bases separating them. Germline V gene lookup returns CDR1 MNHEY and CDR2 SVGEGT. CDR3 length equals 13 residues. The DNA for the CDR3 is TGTGCCAGCAGCGGACGGCAGAACACTGAAGCTTTCTTT. Amino acid sequence: CASSGRQNTEAFF.

The table lists this clonotype with many counts. V usage is TRBV6-5 and J usage is TRBJ2-3; D gene ambiguous. Germline CDR1 and CDR2: MNHEY and SVGAGI. The length of the CDR3 is 16 residues. V lost 4 bases to trimming and J lost 1 base, with 15 bases between them. CDR3 coding DNA: TGTGCCAGCAGTTCCTTAGTCGGTAGAGGCACAGATACGCAGTATTTT. Translated: CASSSLVGRGTDTQYF.

The chain combines TRBV11-2 with TRBJ1-2; D is unresolved. V shed 7 bases and J shed 5 bases, with 14 bases lying between them. CDR1 SGHAT and CDR2 FQNNGV come from the germline V gene. The CDR3 is 13 amino acids. The CDR3 reads CASTPDGIYGYTF. The CDR3, as DNA: TGTGCCAGCACCCCGGACGGAATATATGGCTACACCTTC.

The chain links TRBV28 to TRBJ2-7; D is tentatively TRBD1 or TRBD2 (5 bases each). Looked up from germline, CDR1 is MDHEN and CDR2 is SYDVKM. V was trimmed by 2 bases and J by 0 bases, leaving 8 bases between them. CDR3 length equals 14 residues. The CDR3 here is CASSLEGTSYEQYF. CDR3 nucleotides: TGTGCCAGCAGTTTAGAGGGGACCTCCTACGAGCAGTACTTC.

This clonotype was counted between two and nine times. The gene calls are TRBV5-4 and TRBJ2-1; the match to TRBD2 covers 8 bases. Losses at the gene ends were 0 bases for V and 2 bases for J; bases not matched to a gene: 7. Looked up from germline, CDR1 is SGHNT and CDR2 is YYREEE (reference sequence). This CDR3 spans 17 amino acids. DNA for the CDR3: TGTGCCAGCAGCTTGGCGGGAGGACTAGCTACCTACAATGAGCAGTTCTTC. Translation: CASSLAGGLATYNEQFF. Full variable domain (missing parts from reference TRBV5-4 and TRBJ2-1): ETGVTQSPTHLIKTRGQQVTLRCSSQSGHNTVSWYQQALGQGPQFIFQYYREEENGRGNFPPRFSGLQFPNYSSELNVNALELDDSALYLCASSLAGGLATYNEQFFGPGTRLTVL.

This clonotype occurred many times. The chain joins TRBV6-5 to TRBJ1-3; TRBD1 might be the D (5 bases). CDR1 and CDR2 (germline): MNHEY, SVGAGI. Deletions cut 2 bases from V and 2 bases from J, with 10 bases between. The CDR3 totals 15 residues. This CDR3 reads CASSYLPTAGNTIYF. DNA of the CDR3: TGTGCCAGCAGTTACCTTCCGACAGCTGGAAACACCATATATTTT.

This clonotype turned up a few times. CDR3 in amino acids: CASSLGLGGTTDTQYF. DNA for the CDR3: TGTGCCAGCAGCTTGGGGCTCGGGGGAACCACAGATACGCAGTATTTT. The V and J genes are TRBV5-5 and TRBJ2-3, with a weak D call TRBD2 (6 bases). Germline loops: CDR1 SGHKS, CDR2 YYEKEE (reference sequence). The CDR3 has 16 residues. The V gene lost 0 bases and the J gene lost 2 bases, with 13 bases spanning the gap.

This clonotype appeared many times. This chain's CDR3 is CASSPQDRATEAFF. CDR3 in DNA: TGTGCCAGCTCACCACAGGACAGGGCCACTGAAGCTTTCTTT. This chain connects TRBV18 to TRBJ1-1, with 8 bases aligning to TRBD1. CDR3 length: 14 amino acids. Germline values: CDR1 KGHSH, CDR2 LQKENI. After removal of 1 base from V and 4 bases from J, the junction contained 2 bases not matched to a gene.

In this sample, this clonotype turned up many times. The V and J genes are TRBV6-1 and TRBJ2-3, with TRBD2 as a possible D gene (6 bases). The germline V and J ends were trimmed by 7 bases and 6 bases, with 17 bases remaining between them. Germline CDR1 is MNHNS and CDR2 is SASEGT. This CDR3 is 14 amino acids long. As DNA, the CDR3 is TGTGCCAGCAATTACTGGGCTAGCGTGGATACGCAGTATTTT. Protein sequence: CASNYWASVDTQYF.

Concerning this clonotype itself: Relative to the germline gene, one junction end is altered; a read error may explain this. This chain joins TRBV9 and TRBJ2-3, with 7 nucleotides matching TRBD2. The germline V gene encodes CDR1 SGDLS and CDR2 YYNGEE. The CDR3 totals 15 residues. In nucleotides, the CDR3 is TGTGTCAGCAGCAACCAGCGGGGCGTAACAGATACGCAGTATTTT. This sequence encodes CVSSNQRGVTDTQYF. Drawing the rest from reference TRBV9 and TRBJ2-3, the complete variable domain is DSGVTQTPKHLITATGQRVTLRCSPRSGDLSVYWYQQSLDQGLQFLIQYYNGEERAKGNILERFSAQQFPDLHSELNLSSLELGDSALYFCVSSNQRGVTDTQYFGPGTRLTVL.

The genes are TRBV18 and TRBJ2-3; TRBD1 or TRBD2 may be the D gene (6 bases each). Germline V CDR1 and CDR2: KGHSH, LQKENI. CDR3 length equals 16 residues. The V end was cut by 1 base, the J end by 2 bases, with 13 bases between. The CDR3 sequence is CASSPQTPGATDTQYF. The CDR3 coding sequence is TGTGCCAGCTCACCACAAACCCCGGGGGCCACAGATACGCAGTATTTT.

Ten or more counts support this clonotype. V usage is TRBV7-9 and J usage is TRBJ2-1; 7 bases are a match to TRBD2. With V trimmed by 2 bases and J by 8 bases, 12 bases remained unmatched. The CDR3 sequence is 16 residues long. In germline, CDR1 is SEHNR, CDR2 FQNEAQ (reference sequence). CDR3 in DNA: TGTGCCAGCAGCTTATTTAGCGGGCCTCCCAGCGATGAGCAGTTCTTC. It codes for CASSLFSGPPSDEQFF.

This clonotype has ten or more counts. This chain connects TRBV29-1 to TRBJ2-1, with TRBD1 matching 9 bases. The CDR3 runs 14 residues. Germline trimming cut 8 bases from V and 10 bases from J; bases unmatched to any gene: 15. Germline CDR1 reads SQVTM; CDR2 reads ANQGSEA. The CDR3 here is CSHLTQGARVEQFF. The CDR3 DNA is TGCAGCCATCTAACACAGGGGGCCCGAGTGGAGCAGTTCTTC.

The chain is built from TRBV6-5 and TRBJ2-2; D is uncertain. Per germline, CDR1 MNHEY and CDR2 SVGAGI. This CDR3 is built from 12 residues. V was cut by 6 bases and J by 4 bases, with 6 bases left in between. CDR3 sequence (DNA): TGTGCCAGCAGCCCGATCACCGGGGAGCTGTTTTTT. As protein: CASSPITGELFF.

This clonotype was detected ten times or more. The V gene is TRBV18, the J gene TRBJ1-1, with 7 bases that match TRBD1. Trimming removed 5 bases from V and 1 base from J; junction bases left unmatched: 7. This CDR3 contains 15 residues. CDR1 and CDR2 (germline): KGHSH, LQKENI. Written as DNA, the CDR3 is TGTGCCAGCTCAACCCGGGACAGCTCGAACACTGAAGCTTTCTTT. This gives the protein CASSTRDSSNTEAFF.

This clonotype was detected many times. The chain couples TRBV18 to TRBJ2-1; TRBD1 matches 9 bases. The J segment lost 4 bases and the V segment lost 0 bases, leaving 4 bases of the junction unmatched. This CDR3 is built from 16 residues. CDR1 is KGHSH, CDR2 LQKENI, per germline. The DNA for the CDR3 is TGTGCCAGCTCACCACCCCAACAGGGGGCGTACAATGAGCAGTTCTTC. The encoded protein is CASSPPQQGAYNEQFF.

This chain connects TRBV10-3 to TRBJ2-7; 10 bases align to TRBD2. V lost 0 bases and J lost 3; bases outside the gene matches: 2. The CDR3 is 15 amino acids. Per the germline V gene, CDR1 is ENHRY and CDR2 is SYGVKD. CDR3 bases: TGTGCCATCAGTGAGTCGGGACTAGCGTTCTACGAGCAGTACTTC. It codes for CAISESGLAFYEQYF.

This clonotype came up many times. The chain carries TRBV29-1 and TRBJ2-2; D possibly corresponds to TRBD1 (6 bases). Germline lookup yields CDR1 SQVTM and CDR2 ANQGSEA. The CDR3 runs 12 residues. Trimming left V 6 bases short and J 5 bases short, with 10 bases between. In DNA, the CDR3 is TGCAGCGTGGACAGAGCTACCGGGGAGCTGTTTTTT. Its translation is CSVDRATGELFF.

Many counts were recorded for this clonotype. This sequence joins TRBV6-5 and TRBJ2-7; tentative D call: TRBD2 (6 bases). V lost 6 bases and J lost 8, with 20 bases in between. CDR1 is MNHEY, CDR2 SVGAGI, per germline. The length of the CDR3 is 14 residues. The DNA of the CDR3 is TGTGCCAGCAGCCCTCAGGAGGGGAGGCCTCAGCAGTACTTC. The encoded protein is CASSPQEGRPQQYF.